This entry lists 23 T cell receptor beta chains sequenced from one sample in a study of blood T cell repertoires in COVID-19. Sequencing was performed with immunoSEQ multiplex PCR; in TCRdb, only in-frame clones are kept and a portion is missing. The sample contains roughly 59,000 clones, 70% to 85% of which appear only once. Sequenced material: peripheral blood. These receptors were obtained from a man older than 75 with acute or convalescent COVID-19.

The chain combines TRBV6-5 with TRBJ2-7; the D is unclear. The V gene lost 0 bases and the J gene lost 6 bases, with 12 bases spanning the gap. The CDR3 is made up of 14 amino acids. Per the germline V gene, CDR1 is MNHEY and CDR2 is SVGAGI. CDR3 sequence reads: CASSYSGIMAEQYF. CDR3 nucleotide sequence: TGTGCCAGCAGTTACTCTGGCATTATGGCCGAGCAGTACTTC.

The chain combines TRBV5-6 with TRBJ1-2; no firm D call. V was shortened by 1 base and J by 3 bases, with 10 bases between the two germline ends. This CDR3 is 14 amino acids long. Germline-derived CDR1 and CDR2 are SGHDT and YYEEEE. CDR3 in amino acids: CASSLWQFDYGYTF. DNA of the CDR3: TGTGCCAGCAGCTTGTGGCAGTTTGACTATGGCTACACCTTC.

The sample holds one count of this clone. The chain recombines TRBV10-2 with TRBJ2-7, with 10 bases lining up with TRBD2. The CDR3 has 13 residues. Germline CDR1 reads WSHSY; CDR2 reads SAAADI. J lost 2 bases, V lost 6 bases, and 1 base had no gene match. CDR3 residues: CASRLAGTYEQYF. DNA of the CDR3: TGCGCCAGCAGACTAGCGGGGACCTACGAGCAGTACTTC.

This chain links TRBV12-3 or TRBV12-4 with TRBJ2-3, with TRBD2 as a possible D gene (5 bases). CDR3 length: 13 amino acids. Between the trimmed V and J ends, which lost 3 bases and 4 bases, there was a span of 8 bases. CDR3 DNA: TGTGCCAGCAGTTTCGGGAACCCAGATACGCAGTATTTT. This translates into CASSFGNPDTQYF.

J is TRBJ1-5 and V is TRBV6-1, with 8 bases matching TRBD1. Germline V gene data show CDR1 as MNHNS and CDR2 as SASEGT. The ends lost 2 bases at V and 6 bases at J; junction bases unmatched: 12. This CDR3 contains 17 residues. The CDR3: CASSEFYRTGRGQPQHF. The DNA of the CDR3 is TGTGCCAGCAGTGAATTTTATAGGACAGGGCGCGGTCAGCCCCAGCATTTT.

This clone appeared a single time. The chain has TRBV14 and TRBJ2-3; 11 bases are a match to TRBD2. After removal of 2 bases from V and 2 bases from J, the junction contained 6 bases not matched to a gene. Germline V gives CDR1 SGHDN, CDR2 FVKESK. The CDR3 has 17 amino acids. In DNA form, the CDR3 reads TGTGCCAGCAGCCAACCGATTAGCGGGAGGGCCACAGATACGCAGTATTTT. This gives the protein CASSQPISGRATDTQYF.

The chain has TRBV27 and TRBJ1-6; 8 bases are shared with TRBD1. V lost 5 bases to trimming and J lost 10 bases; unmatched junction nucleotides: 7. The CDR3 extends over 14 amino acids. The germline V gene has CDR1 MNHEY and CDR2 SMNVEV (reference sequence). The CDR3 DNA reads as TGTGCCAGCAGTCCGACAGGGGTTAGGTCACCCCTCCACTTT. It encodes CASSPTGVRSPLHF.

The rearrangement links TRBV6-1 to TRBJ2-3, with 8 bases matching TRBD2. CDR3 size: 17 residues. V dropped 7 bases and J dropped 3; count of bases not matched to a gene: 15. Looked up from germline, CDR1 is MNHNS and CDR2 is SASEGT. CDR3 protein: CASTDPPSGQYTDTQYF. CDR3 coding DNA: TGTGCCAGCACTGATCCCCCTAGCGGGCAATATACAGATACGCAGTATTTT.

This chain connects TRBV5-8 to TRBJ2-7; TRBD1 matches at 8 bases. The germline gives CDR1 SGHTS, CDR2 YDEGEE. The CDR3 extends over 15 amino acids. V lost 5 bases to trimming and J lost 0 bases; unmatched junction nucleotides: 7. The CDR3 DNA reads as TGTGCCAGCAGGCGAGCACAGGGGGTCTCCTACGAGCAGTACTTC. Amino acid sequence: CASRRAQGVSYEQYF.

This chain links TRBV4-1 with TRBJ2-3; D is perhaps TRBD1 (6 bases). The V gene lost 1 base and the J gene lost 1 base, with 15 bases spanning the gap. Germline CDR1 and CDR2: MGHRA and YSYEKL. This CDR3 comprises 17 residues. CDR3 sequence reads: CASSQVGMDRRTDTQYF. The DNA of the CDR3 is TGCGCCAGCAGCCAAGTAGGAATGGACAGACGCACAGATACGCAGTATTTT.

The chain is built from TRBV6-5 and TRBJ1-5, with 8 nucleotides matching TRBD1. The J segment lost 5 bases and the V segment lost 6 bases, leaving 9 bases of the junction unmatched. This CDR3 is 15 amino acids long. Germline CDR1 MNHEY, CDR2 SVGAGI. The CDR3 loop reads CASRPTGEGDQPQHF. For the CDR3, the DNA is TGTGCCAGCAGACCGACAGGGGAGGGCGATCAGCCCCAGCATTTT.

This chain connects TRBV2 to TRBJ1-1, with 7 bases identical to TRBD1. Germline V CDR1 and CDR2: SNHLY, FYNNEI. The CDR3 loop spans 13 amino acids. Germline trimming cut 6 bases from V and 9 bases from J; bases unmatched to any gene: 10. In DNA form, the CDR3 reads TGTGCCAGCAGCCCGACCGACAGGGTGAAAGCTTTCTTT. It yields the protein CASSPTDRVKAFF.

J is TRBJ1-1 and V is TRBV10-3; a possible D gene is TRBD1 (5 bases). V lost 6 bases, J lost 0 bases, and 14 bases lay in between. Germline V lookup: CDR1 ENHRY, CDR2 SYGVKD. The length of the CDR3 is 15 residues. CDR3 sequence: CAIRRQLGMNTEAFF. In DNA form, the CDR3 reads TGTGCCATCAGGAGACAGTTGGGCATGAACACTGAAGCTTTCTTT.

This chain links TRBV24-1 with TRBJ2-7, with D perhaps TRBD1 (6 bases). V dropped 4 bases and J dropped 6 bases, with 12 bases sitting between them. The CDR3 extends over 13 amino acids. CDR1 and CDR2 (germline): KGHDR, SFDVKD. The CDR3, as DNA: TGTGCCACCAGTGACAATACAGGGCTCGAGCAGTACTTC. It codes for CATSDNTGLEQYF.

J is TRBJ2-3 and V is TRBV6-6; no definite D call. Looked up from germline, CDR1 is MNHNY and CDR2 is SVGAGI (reference sequence). V lost 0 bases to trimming and J lost 5 bases, with 12 bases between them. There are 15 residues in the CDR3. As DNA, the CDR3 is TGTGCCAGCAGTTACTCGAGTCCTATCGAAGATACGCAGTATTTT. This sequence encodes CASSYSSPIEDTQYF.

CDR3 loop: CASSVGPGHPISDTQYF. CDR3 in DNA: TGTGCCAGCAGCGTAGGACCGGGACACCCAATATCGGATACGCAGTATTTT. The chain links TRBV9 to TRBJ2-3, with a weak D call TRBD1 (6 bases). V lost 0 bases and J lost 6, with 20 bases in between. Germline V gene data show CDR1 as SGDLS and CDR2 as YYNGEE. The CDR3 is 17 amino acids.

This clone showed up just a few times. The gene calls are TRBV5-1 and TRBJ2-1; 11 positions agree with TRBD2. V was pared by 3 bases and J by 0 bases, with 5 bases of the junction left unmatched. The CDR3 has 17 amino acids. Germline V gene data show CDR1 as SGHRS and CDR2 as YFSETQ. CDR3 region: CASSSGTSGGSYNEQFF. DNA of the CDR3: TGCGCCAGCAGCTCGGGGACTAGCGGAGGCTCCTACAATGAGCAGTTCTTC.

The chain carries TRBV2 and TRBJ2-1; 9 nucleotides match TRBD2. This CDR3 has 15 amino acids. Germline-derived CDR1 and CDR2 are SNHLY and FYNNEI. Losses at the gene ends were 10 bases for V and 8 bases for J; bases not matched to a gene: 15. The CDR3 DNA reads as TGTGCCACACGAAGGGCTAGCGGGACGTGGGATGAGCAGTTCTTC. Protein product: CATRRASGTWDEQFF.

This chain joins TRBV6-1 and TRBJ1-3; weak D call: TRBD1 (6 bases). There are 16 residues in the CDR3. V was clipped by 4 bases and J by 0 bases, with 13 bases between them. CDR1 MNHNS and CDR2 SASEGT come from the germline V gene. The DNA of the CDR3 is TGTGCCAGCAGTGTAGCCACAGGGACCTCTGGAAACACCATATATTTT. Translating it yields CASSVATGTSGNTIYF.

V and J are TRBV11-3 and TRBJ1-6, with TRBD1 matching 8 bases. Germline CDR1 reads SGHNT; CDR2 reads YENEEA. V was clipped by 4 bases and J by 3 bases; unmatched bases: 2. This CDR3 is 15 amino acids long. The CDR3 spells CASSSGQGYNSPLHF. The CDR3 DNA follows: TGTGCCAGCAGCTCCGGACAGGGCTATAATTCACCCCTCCACTTT.

The CDR3 loop reads CASPGARGHSNGYTF. CDR3 DNA sequence: TGTGCCAGCCCCGGGGCCAGGGGGCATTCTAATGGCTACACCTTC. This chain links TRBV21-1 with TRBJ1-2; the table calls TRBD1, which could not be checked here. TRBV21-1 constitutes a pseudogene. This CDR3 is 15 amino acids long.

V and J are TRBV7-6 and TRBJ2-7; D ambiguous. Germline V lookup: CDR1 SGHVS, CDR2 FNYEAQ. Trimming took off 0 bases at V and 2 bases at J, with 11 bases between the two ends. The CDR3 is 15 amino acids. As DNA, the CDR3 is TGTGCCAGCAGCTTAGCGGCAGGTTGGACCTACGAGCAGTACTTC. It codes for CASSLAAGWTYEQYF.

This sequence joins TRBV19 and TRBJ2-3, with 7 positions matching TRBD2. This CDR3 spans 13 amino acids. V gave up 5 bases and J gave up 10 bases; unmatched junction bases: 9. Germline CDR1 and CDR2: LNHDA and SQIVND (reference sequence). CDR3 sequence: CASSVQGLSAQYF. The DNA for the CDR3 is TGTGCCAGTAGTGTCCAGGGACTATCTGCGCAGTATTTT.